This is a list of T cell receptor beta chains from one sample in a study of OX40 agonist ivuxolimab in advanced cancers. The method was immunoSEQ multiplex PCR; TCRdb's version includes in-frame clones alone and lacks a portion of them. The table lists approximately 70,000 clones, over 75% of them singletons. The specimen comprised CD4+ or CD8+ T cells sorted from blood, sampled in a trial of the OX40 agonist ivuxolimab. These receptors came from an adult with an advanced solid tumor such as melanoma, head and neck, liver or kidney cancer. CDR3s include the opening cysteine and the closing phenylalanine or tryptophan. Expanded clones get a size class; other rows say once, few or many, or leave the size out.

abundance: NA
j_gene: TRBJ2-1
v_gene: TRBV10-3
CDR3aa: CAISDRDRPYNEQFF

abundance: NA
j_gene: TRBJ2-1
v_gene: TRBV10-1
CDR3aa: CASSEGGRSYNEQFF

abundance: once
j_gene: TRBJ2-1
v_gene: TRBV5-1
CDR3aa: CASSLEPDNEQFF

abundance: NA
j_gene: TRBJ1-1
v_gene: TRBV6-6
CDR3aa: CASSYRDRGTEAFF

abundance: NA
j_gene: TRBJ2-3
v_gene: TRBV7-3
CDR3aa: CASSLRGKTDTQYF

abundance: NA
j_gene: TRBJ1-6
v_gene: TRBV5-8
CDR3aa: CASSILLGQGYNSPLHF

abundance: NA
j_gene: TRBJ2-2
v_gene: TRBV4-1
CDR3aa: CASSPTGLAGEAKDGELFF

abundance: NA
j_gene: TRBJ2-3
v_gene: TRBV20-1
CDR3aa: CSAGTWDTQYF

abundance: NA
j_gene: TRBJ2-3
v_gene: TRBV18
CDR3aa: CASRGQGRLVTDTQYF

abundance: NA
j_gene: TRBJ2-7
v_gene: TRBV19
CDR3aa: CASSITGWSNEQYF

abundance: NA
j_gene: TRBJ2-7
v_gene: TRBV6-6
CDR3aa: CASRTGTGAYEQYF

abundance: NA
j_gene: TRBJ2-1
v_gene: TRBV19
CDR3aa: CASSSDRYNEQFF

abundance: NA
j_gene: TRBJ2-2
v_gene: TRBV10-1
CDR3aa: CASSESINPGQGRTGELFF

abundance: NA
j_gene: TRBJ2-1
v_gene: TRBV10-1
CDR3aa: CASSDASGALDEQFF

abundance: NA
j_gene: TRBJ1-5
v_gene: TRBV5-5
CDR3aa: CASSPSRADNQPQHF

abundance: NA
j_gene: TRBJ2-3
v_gene: TRBV28
CDR3aa: CASSTPRGSTDTQYF

abundance: NA
j_gene: TRBJ1-1
v_gene: TRBV18
CDR3aa: CASSPMANTEAFF

abundance: NA
j_gene: TRBJ1-1
v_gene: TRBV6-1
CDR3aa: CASSLTREAFF

abundance: NA
j_gene: TRBJ2-1
v_gene: TRBV7-6
CDR3aa: CASSLGTGSSSYNEQFF

abundance: NA
j_gene: TRBJ2-7
v_gene: TRBV27
CDR3aa: CARVIAGDGYEQYF

abundance: NA
j_gene: TRBJ2-3
v_gene: TRBV4-1
CDR3aa: CASSPRRGIRTDTQYF

abundance: NA
j_gene: TRBJ2-1
v_gene: TRBV5-4
CDR3aa: CASSRDTAYNEQFF

abundance: once
j_gene: TRBJ2-3
v_gene: TRBV27
CDR3aa: CASSPISGIGTDTQYF

abundance: NA
j_gene: TRBJ2-7
v_gene: TRBV2
CDR3aa: CASRQTSGNYEQYF

abundance: NA
j_gene: TRBJ1-2
v_gene: TRBV5-4
CDR3aa: CASSHRDRPSYGYTF

abundance: NA
j_gene: TRBJ1-2
v_gene: TRBV15
CDR3aa: CATSSQGGYGYTF

abundance: NA
j_gene: TRBJ2-5
v_gene: TRBV5-1
CDR3aa: CASSFEETQYF

abundance: NA
j_gene: TRBJ2-3
v_gene: TRBV15
CDR3aa: CATSRDTQGTDTQYF

abundance: NA
j_gene: TRBJ2-7
v_gene: TRBV4-3
CDR3aa: CASSQETGSSYEQYF

abundance: NA
j_gene: TRBJ1-3
v_gene: TRBV6-1
CDR3aa: CASSAGNTIYF

abundance: NA
j_gene: TRBJ2-2
v_gene: TRBV7-9
CDR3aa: CASSFQRTAPAGELFF

abundance: NA
j_gene: TRBJ2-7
v_gene: TRBV11-2
CDR3aa: CASSLVISGSLEQYF

abundance: NA
j_gene: TRBJ2-5
v_gene: TRBV27
CDR3aa: CASSPIRRTGVETQYF

abundance: once
j_gene: TRBJ1-5
v_gene: TRBV6-1
CDR3aa: CASSERAPGSNQPQHF

abundance: NA
j_gene: TRBJ2-7
v_gene: TRBV28
CDR3aa: CASSARGQGGGEQYF

abundance: NA
j_gene: TRBJ2-2
v_gene: TRBV6-6
CDR3aa: CASSSTGDGTGELFF

abundance: few
j_gene: TRBJ1-4
v_gene: TRBV11-1
CDR3aa: CASSPSRGSEKLFF

abundance: NA
j_gene: TRBJ2-7
v_gene: TRBV9
CDR3aa: CASSPQVETSYEQYF

abundance: NA
j_gene: TRBJ1-1
v_gene: TRBV5-4
CDR3aa: CASSPFGRNTEAFF

abundance: NA
j_gene: TRBJ1-4
v_gene: TRBV18
CDR3aa: CASSPPGVANEKLFF

abundance: NA
j_gene: TRBJ2-3
v_gene: TRBV13
CDR3aa: CASSLVGLAGVSDTQYF

abundance: NA
j_gene: TRBJ2-5
v_gene: TRBV5-6
CDR3aa: CASIRDGEYQETQYF

abundance: NA
j_gene: TRBJ2-7
v_gene: TRBV5-6
CDR3aa: CASSLDATGFGYEQYF

abundance: NA
j_gene: TRBJ2-1
v_gene: TRBV7-2
CDR3aa: CASSSSSYNEQFF

abundance: NA
j_gene: TRBJ2-2
v_gene: TRBV27
CDR3aa: CASSLIPGELFF

abundance: NA
j_gene: TRBJ1-2
v_gene: TRBV18
CDR3aa: CASSPPVTSPGYTF

abundance: NA
j_gene: TRBJ2-7
v_gene: TRBV29-1
CDR3aa: CSVEDLTGMGSYEQYF

abundance: NA
j_gene: TRBJ2-7
v_gene: TRBV6-5
CDR3aa: CASSLGQGAYEQYF

abundance: NA
j_gene: TRBJ2-5
v_gene: TRBV9
CDR3aa: CASSVAGGVQTQYF

abundance: NA
j_gene: TRBJ2-1
v_gene: TRBV7-7
CDR3aa: CASSLDSYNEQFF

abundance: NA
j_gene: TRBJ2-3
v_gene: TRBV10-1
CDR3aa: CASSDTTDTQYF

abundance: few
j_gene: TRBJ2-7
v_gene: TRBV10-1
CDR3aa: CASSATPLHEQYF

abundance: NA
j_gene: TRBJ1-1
v_gene: TRBV5-1
CDR3aa: CASSVDGRTNTEAFF

abundance: few
j_gene: TRBJ1-1
v_gene: TRBV2
CDR3aa: CASSVEKNTEAFF

abundance: NA
j_gene: TRBJ2-2
v_gene: TRBV5-3
CDR3aa: CARSIGLAGDGTGELFF

abundance: NA
j_gene: TRBJ2-7
v_gene: TRBV28
CDR3aa: CASRRSGTQEQYF

abundance: NA
j_gene: TRBJ2-7
v_gene: TRBV5-8
CDR3aa: CASSRSMLATDEQYF

abundance: NA
j_gene: TRBJ2-1
v_gene: TRBV7-2
CDR3aa: CASSLSLSAYNEQFF